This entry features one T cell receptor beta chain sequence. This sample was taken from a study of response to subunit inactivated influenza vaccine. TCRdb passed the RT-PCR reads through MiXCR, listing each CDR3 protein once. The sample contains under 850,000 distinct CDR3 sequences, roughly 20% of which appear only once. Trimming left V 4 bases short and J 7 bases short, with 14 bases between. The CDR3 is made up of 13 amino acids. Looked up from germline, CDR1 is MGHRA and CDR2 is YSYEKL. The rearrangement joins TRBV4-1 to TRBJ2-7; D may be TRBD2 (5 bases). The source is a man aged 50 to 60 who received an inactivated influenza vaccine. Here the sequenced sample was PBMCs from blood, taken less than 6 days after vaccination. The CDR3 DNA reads TGCGCCAGCAGCCGAAGCCGGGGTGAAGAGCAGTACTTC. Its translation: CASSRSRGEEQYF.